The source of this TCR beta chain is a study of T cell responses to AZD1222 COVID-19 vaccine. Findings and limits, study-wide: Spike-specific TCRs gained breadth and depth after people received two AZD1222 doses. Repertoires were sampled only after the peak T cell response.

About this clone: Its antigen remains unknown.

Sequencing used immunoSEQ multiplex PCR; TCRdb keeps in-frame clones, though not all of them. The sample carries some 150,000 clones, around nine tenths recorded once. Germline values: CDR1 SGHNT, CDR2 YYREEE (reference sequence). The V and J ends lost 3 bases and 5 bases, in that order; junction bases with no gene match: 10. The CDR3 spans 15 residues. The sequencing used peripheral blood, collected on day 0 of AZD1222 vaccination. J is TRBJ2-7 and V is TRBV5-4; the match to TRBD1 covers 8 bases. The TCR sequence derives from an adult in good health. The CDR3 DNA reads as TGTGCCAGCAGCTCGGAAACCGGACAGGGCCACGAGCAGTACTTC. Translation gives CASSSETGQGHEQYF.